The 14 T cell receptor beta chains below all came from one sample that was sequenced in a study of blood T cell repertoires in COVID-19. Some clones are missing from TCRdb's copy, which holds only in-frame ones; the method was immunoSEQ multiplex PCR. The repertoire holds about 270,000 clones, with 80% to 90% as singletons. The material sequenced was PBMCs or T cells enriched from blood (not recorded which). The receptors were gathered from a woman between 18 and 30 years old who had recovered from COVID-19.

The chain couples TRBV2 to TRBJ2-2; no clear D gene. The CDR3 extends over 15 amino acids. V was clipped by 1 base and J by 4 bases, with 10 bases between them. The germline V gene encodes CDR1 SNHLY and CDR2 FYNNEI. CDR3 region: CASSEVRLLTGELFF. DNA for the CDR3: TGTGCCAGCAGTGAAGTAAGACTCCTCACCGGGGAGCTGTTTTTT. Combining the CDR3 with reference TRBV2 and TRBJ2-2 gives the whole variable domain EPEVTQTPSHQVTQMGQEVILRCVPISNHLYFYWYRQILGQKVEFLVSFYNNEISEKSEIFDDQFSVERPDGSNFTLKIRSTKLEDSAMYFCASSEVRLLTGELFFGEGSRLTVL.

This chain links TRBV5-8 with TRBJ1-6; D gene unclear. The CDR3 has 14 amino acids. Looked up from germline, CDR1 is SGHTS and CDR2 is YDEGEE. Trimming removed 9 bases from V and 2 bases from J, with 12 bases in between. CDR3 sequence: CATQREAYNSPLHF. DNA of the CDR3: TGTGCCACCCAGAGGGAGGCCTATAATTCACCCCTCCACTTT.

The chain uses TRBV5-6 and TRBJ1-6; D is ambiguous. V was cut by 2 bases and J by 3 bases, with 9 bases left in between. The CDR3 has 15 residues. The germline V gene has CDR1 SGHDT and CDR2 YYEEEE. The CDR3 sequence: CASSLGRHYNSPLHF. The DNA of the CDR3 is TGTGCCAGCAGCTTAGGCAGACACTATAATTCACCCCTCCACTTT.

This rearrangement joins TRBV6-1 to TRBJ1-2; weak D call: TRBD1 (5 bases). Between the trimmed V and J ends, which lost 2 bases and 11 bases, there was a span of 12 bases. The CDR3 is 12 amino acids. Germline CDR1 MNHNS, CDR2 SASEGT. The CDR3 loop is CASSESGLLYTF. The CDR3 bases are TGTGCCAGCAGTGAATCGGGACTCCTTTACACCTTC.

The chain employs TRBV11-3 and TRBJ2-3, with D possibly matching TRBD2 (6 bases). Trimming took off 2 bases at V and 1 base at J, with 10 bases between the two ends. Germline CDR1 is SGHNT and CDR2 is YENEEA. The CDR3 is 15 amino acids. CDR3 nucleotide sequence: TGTGCCAGCAGCTTAACCGGGAGCCGCACAGATACGCAGTATTTT. Protein product: CASSLTGSRTDTQYF.

This sequence joins TRBV30 and TRBJ1-1; D gene ambiguous. CDR3 length: 11 amino acids. Deletions cut 6 bases from V and 5 bases from J, with 10 bases between. The germline gives CDR1 GTSNPN, CDR2 SVGIG (reference sequence). Here the CDR3 reads CACAGRTEAFF. CDR3 sequence (DNA): TGTGCCTGTGCGGGGAGGACTGAAGCTTTCTTT.

The chain couples TRBV5-6 to TRBJ1-5, with D perhaps matching TRBD1 (5 bases). This CDR3 is 16 amino acids long. From germline, CDR1 is SGHDT and CDR2 YYEEEE. Deletions cut 0 bases from V and 3 bases from J, with 13 bases between. CDR3 region: CASSLGGRASNQPQHF. The CDR3 region has the DNA TGTGCCAGCAGCTTGGGAGGCAGGGCGTCCAATCAGCCCCAGCATTTT.

The V and J genes are TRBV5-1 and TRBJ1-2, with TRBD1 matching over 7 bases. Looked up from germline, CDR1 is SGHRS and CDR2 is YFSETQ. V dropped 0 bases and J dropped 5; count of bases not matched to a gene: 10. The CDR3 spans 16 residues. CDR3 DNA sequence: TGCGCCAGCAGCTTGGCCTCCCCAGACAGGGTATATGGCTACACCTTC. Its protein product is CASSLASPDRVYGYTF.

The chain recombines TRBV2 with TRBJ1-3, with D perhaps matching TRBD1 (5 bases). The germline V gene has CDR1 SNHLY and CDR2 FYNNEI. The CDR3 runs 16 residues. Trimming took off 1 base at V and 2 bases at J, with 12 bases between the two ends. CDR3 amino acids: CASSEDWRGTGNTIYF. Written as DNA, the CDR3 is TGTGCCAGCAGTGAAGATTGGAGGGGCACTGGAAACACCATATATTTT.

This rearrangement joins TRBV5-6 to TRBJ1-3, with D possibly being TRBD1 (5 bases). The CDR3 consists of 15 residues. The V gene lost 1 base and the J gene lost 0 bases, with 8 bases spanning the gap. In germline, CDR1 is SGHDT, CDR2 YYEEEE. In nucleotides, the CDR3 is TGTGCCAGCAGCTTGACAGGCGACTCTGGAAACACCATATATTTT. Its protein product is CASSLTGDSGNTIYF.

The rearrangement joins TRBV6-6 to TRBJ1-5, with TRBD1 matching over 9 bases. Germline CDR1 MNHNY, CDR2 SVGAGI (reference sequence). This CDR3 contains 14 residues. V trimming: 4 bases; J trimming: 6 bases; junction bases outside the gene matches: 4. The CDR3 region has the DNA TGTGCCAGCAGTTGGACAGGGGTGTTTCAGCCCCAGCATTTT. This codes for CASSWTGVFQPQHF.

The chain links TRBV6-5 to TRBJ1-2; 8 positions agree with TRBD1. The germline V gene has CDR1 MNHEY and CDR2 SVGAGI. This CDR3 has 12 amino acids. J lost 10 bases, V lost 6 bases, and 7 bases had no gene match. CDR3 residues: CASRPGQVDYTF. In DNA, the CDR3 is TGTGCCAGCAGGCCGGGACAGGTAGACTACACCTTC.

The CDR3 region is CASSQLSSYNSPLHF. The CDR3 DNA sequence: TGTGCCAGCAGCCAGCTTAGCTCCTATAATTCACCCCTCCACTTT. The chain carries TRBV14 and TRBJ1-6; D is unclear. Germline CDR1 is SGHDN and CDR2 is FVKESK. The CDR3 length is 15 residues. Trimming shortened V by 3 bases and J by 0 bases, and 6 bases separated the two germline ends.

The chain carries TRBV27 and TRBJ1-4; 7 nucleotides agree with TRBD1. Trimming took 5 bases from V and 2 from J; bases not matched to a gene: 17. The CDR3 is made up of 19 amino acids. Germline CDR1 MNHEY, CDR2 SMNVEV (reference sequence). The CDR3 is CASSPKKQGRMDTNEKLFF. In DNA, the CDR3 is TGTGCCAGCAGTCCGAAAAAACAGGGGCGTATGGACACTAATGAAAAACTGTTTTTT. The full variable domain, its missing parts supplied by reference TRBV27 and TRBJ1-4, is EAQVTQNPRYLITVTGKKLTVTCSQNMNHEYMSWYRQDPGLGLRQIYYSMNVEVTDKGDVPEGYKVSRKEKRNFPLILESPSPNQTSLYFCASSPKKQGRMDTNEKLFFGSGTQLSVL.